The 10 T cell receptor beta chains listed next were all sequenced from one sample in a study of spatial heterogeneity in lung cancer. MiXCR, run by TCRdb on the 5' RACE reads, gives a single entry per CDR3 protein. The sample records around 9,300 distinct CDR3 sequences, around 6.3% being singletons. Indicated time point: sample taken at primary tumor resection. Notes on the study in general: Counts of expanded intratumoral alpha and beta TCRs tracked tumor mutation counts.

Antigens for these TCRs are unknown. This specimen consisted of lung tumor tissue, obtained at surgery. These receptors all stem from a male donor with early-stage non-small cell lung cancer.

A word on this clonotype: Being one base from a much bigger clone, this may be a read error. V usage is TRBV7-2 and J usage is TRBJ2-6; D is possibly TRBD1 (5 bases). The CDR3 extends over 15 amino acids. Germline CDR1 reads SGHTA; CDR2 reads FQGNSA. The CDR3, as DNA: TGTGCCAGCAGCTTAGCGGGTCCTGGGGCCGACGTCCTGACTTTC. The encoded protein is CASSLAGPGADVLTF.

This clonotype showed up many times. V is TRBV29-1 and J is TRBJ1-1; no clear D gene. The CDR3 consists of 12 residues. The germline gives CDR1 SQVTM, CDR2 ANQGSEA. V was cut by 5 bases and J by 10 bases, with 17 bases left in between. CDR3 DNA sequence: TGCAGCGTTCAACCAAGGCAGGATCGAGCTTTCTTT. Translation gives CSVQPRQDRAFF. The entire variable domain, with the rest obtained from reference TRBV29-1 and TRBJ1-1, is as follows: SAVISQKPSRDICQRGTSLTIQCQVDSQVTMMFWYRQQPGQSLTLIATANQGSEATYESGFVIDKFPISRPNLTFSTLTVSNMSPEDSSIYLCSVQPRQDRAFFGQGTRLTVV.

This clonotype is classed as medium-sized. This sequence joins TRBV12-3 or TRBV12-4 and TRBJ1-4, with 9 positions matching TRBD1. The CDR3 is 17 residues long. The V segment lost 3 bases and the J segment 5 bases; nucleotides outside the gene matches: 10. CDR3 nucleotides: TGTGCCAGCAGTTTCCACCTGGACAGGGGTCAGAATGAAAAACTGTTTTTT. Residues: CASSFHLDRGQNEKLFF.

This clonotype was seen only a few times. J is TRBJ1-5 and V is TRBV28, with a weak D call TRBD1 (5 bases). The ends were cut back, 7 bases at V and 0 bases at J, with 13 bases in the middle. The germline CDR1 and CDR2 sequences are MDHEN and SYDVKM. This CDR3 spans 15 amino acids. The CDR3 loop reads CASIPATVSNQPQHF. The CDR3 bases are TGTGCCAGCATCCCTGCGACAGTTAGCAATCAGCCCCAGCATTTT.

This clonotype came up many times. The genes are TRBV28 and TRBJ2-2; no reliable D call. Germline V gene sequence: CDR1 MDHEN, CDR2 SYDVKM. This CDR3 is 12 amino acids long. The V gene lost 5 bases and the J gene lost 1 base, with 2 bases spanning the gap. The CDR3 DNA sequence: TGTGCCAGCAGTCGGAACACCGGGGAGCTGTTTTTT. This sequence encodes CASSRNTGELFF.

This clonotype appeared many times. The J gene is TRBJ1-5, the V gene TRBV7-2; 8 bases line up with TRBD1. CDR1 is SGHTA, CDR2 FQGNSA, per germline. V lost 5 bases and J lost 7; bases outside the gene matches: 7. The CDR3 has 14 amino acids. This chain's CDR3 is CASSNGQGRQPQHF. The CDR3 DNA sequence: TGTGCCAGCAGCAACGGACAGGGACGCCAGCCCCAGCATTTT.

This clonotype was seen repeatedly, ten times or more. V usage is TRBV6-5 and J usage is TRBJ1-2; D possibly corresponds to TRBD1 (6 bases). The germline V gene encodes CDR1 MNHEY and CDR2 SVGAGI. The V end lost 4 bases, the J end lost 5 bases, and 14 bases lay between the germline ends. This CDR3 contains 14 residues. The CDR3 is CASSLNRERYGYTF. The CDR3 DNA is TGTGCCAGCAGTTTAAACAGGGAACGGTATGGCTACACCTTC.

This clonotype was observed at least ten times. The rearrangement uses TRBV6-6 and TRBJ2-3; 9 nucleotides agree with TRBD1. After removal of 11 bases from V and 6 bases from J, the junction contained 9 bases not matched to a gene. Germline V lookup: CDR1 MNHNY, CDR2 SVGAGI (reference sequence). The CDR3 length is 13 residues. The CDR3 spells CAFGTGPPDTQYF. The CDR3, as DNA: TGTGCCTTCGGGACAGGGCCCCCCGATACGCAGTATTTT.

The table lists this clonotype with many counts. V usage is TRBV3-1 and J usage is TRBJ1-3; TRBD1 agrees at 8 bases. The junction had 4 bases not matched to a gene; V was cut back by 0 bases and J by 0 bases. The V gene's germline CDR1 is LGHDT and CDR2 YNNKEL (reference sequence). This CDR3 contains 17 residues. CDR3 coding DNA: TGTGCCAGCAGCCAAGATACAGGGGGTAGCTCTGGAAACACCATATATTTT. This gives the protein CASSQDTGGSSGNTIYF. The full variable domain, rest sourced from reference TRBV3-1 and TRBJ1-3, is DTAVSQTPKYLVTQMGNDKSIKCEQNLGHDTMYWYKQDSKKFLKIMFSYNNKELIINETVPNRFSPKSPDKAHLNLHINSLELGDSAVYFCASSQDTGGSSGNTIYFGEGSWLTVV.

This clonotype is termed medium-sized. J is TRBJ1-2 and V is TRBV6-6; 8 bases fit TRBD1. This CDR3 contains 13 residues. With V trimmed by 6 bases and J by 7 bases, 7 bases remained unmatched. CDR1 and CDR2 from the germline V gene are MNHNY and SVGAGI (reference sequence). CDR3 protein: CASSRDRPAGYTF. CDR3 DNA: TGTGCCAGCAGCAGGGACAGGCCGGCTGGCTACACCTTC.